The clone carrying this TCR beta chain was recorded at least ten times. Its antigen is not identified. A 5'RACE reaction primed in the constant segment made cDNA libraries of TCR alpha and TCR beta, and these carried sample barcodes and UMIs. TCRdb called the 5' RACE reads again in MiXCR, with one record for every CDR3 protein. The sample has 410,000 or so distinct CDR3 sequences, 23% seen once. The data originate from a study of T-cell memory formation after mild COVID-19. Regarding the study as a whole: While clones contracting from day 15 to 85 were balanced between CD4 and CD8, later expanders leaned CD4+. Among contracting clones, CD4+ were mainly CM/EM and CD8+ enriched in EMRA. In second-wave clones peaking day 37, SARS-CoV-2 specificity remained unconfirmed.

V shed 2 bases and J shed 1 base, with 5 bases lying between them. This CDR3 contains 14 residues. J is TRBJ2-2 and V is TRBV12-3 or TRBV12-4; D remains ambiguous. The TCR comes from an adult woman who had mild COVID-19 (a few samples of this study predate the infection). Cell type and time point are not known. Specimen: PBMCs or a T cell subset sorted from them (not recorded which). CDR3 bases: TGTGCCAGCAGTTTAAGGGTGAACACCGGGGAGCTGTTTTTT. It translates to CASSLRVNTGELFF.